Listed here is a single TCR beta chain. The data belong to a study of sequential checkpoint blockade in melanoma. Unmatched junction bases numbered 12, after V lost 5 bases and J lost 8 bases. The germline V gene has CDR1 MDHEN and CDR2 SYDVKM. The CDR3 extends over 15 amino acids. Assay: immunoSEQ multiplex PCR; the TCRdb copy retains only in-frame clones and omits some. This sample has 20,000 to 25,000 clones, with roughly 78% found just once. Treatment given: randomized to nivolumab then ipilimumab (arm A) or the reverse (arm B). This receptor was obtained from a human donor with melanoma. The chain uses TRBV28 and TRBJ1-1, with 9 bases identical to TRBD1. This material consisted of CD8+ T cells sorted from blood (inferred from file names), taken from a patient given nivolumab and ipilimumab in sequence. CDR3 residues: CASSQSRDRVPEAFF. The CDR3 bases are TGTGCCAGCAGTCAGAGCCGGGACAGGGTTCCCGAAGCTTTCTTT.